This T cell receptor (beta chain) was identified during a study of cytomegalovirus exposure and HLA in healthy donors. The germline V and J ends were trimmed by 0 bases and 2 bases, with 12 bases remaining between them. The CDR3 is made up of 15 amino acids. CDR1 is SGHRS, CDR2 YFSETQ, per germline. The method was immunoSEQ multiplex PCR; TCRdb's version includes in-frame clones alone and lacks a portion of them. The data contain a few hundred thousand clones, roughly 88% of them singletons. The sample was PBMCs. The sequence was obtained from a woman under 30 in good health and CMV-seronegative. This chain joins TRBV5-1 and TRBJ2-7; possible D gene TRBD2, 6 bases. In nucleotides, the CDR3 is TGCGCCAGCAGCTTGGTGGCGGGGACCACCTACGAGCAGTACTTC. This sequence encodes CASSLVAGTTYEQYF.